The rows below give T cell receptor beta chains drawn from one sample of a study of stem cell transplantation in POMP-related autoinflammatory disease. Only in-frame clones appear in the TCRdb table, and some are missing; sequencing was by immunoSEQ multiplex PCR. Of 6,500 to 10,000 clones listed, about 88% are singletons. Sequences were derived from CD8+ T cells from PBMCs, sampled after stem cell transplantation. The receptors derive from a human patient with POMP-related autoinflammation and immune dysregulation (PRAID). A subset of T cells may come from the graft donor. Each CDR3 is given with its conserved first and last residue. A D gene is named only where the DNA matches it firmly. Rows may omit the clone size; those that give it use once, few, many or a size class.

size: NA; V: TRBV30; J: TRBJ2-6; D: NA; DNA: TGTGCCTGGTTAAAAGGGAACAGGCCCTCTGGGGCCAACGTCCTGACTTTC; CDR3: CAWLKGNRPSGANVLTF
size: NA; V: TRBV5-1; J: TRBJ2-1; D: TRBD2; DNA: TGCGCCAGCAGCTGGACTAGCACCGATGAGCAGTTCTTC; CDR3: CASSWTSTDEQFF
size: NA; V: TRBV5-4; J: TRBJ2-1; D: TRBD2; DNA: TGTGCCAGCAGCTTGACTAGCGGGGGGGCAGATGAGCAGTTCTTC; CDR3: CASSLTSGGADEQFF
size: NA; V: TRBV10-2; J: TRBJ1-5; D: NA; DNA: TGCGCCAGCAGTGATCTCAGGGGTCAGCCCCAGCATTTT; CDR3: CASSDLRGQPQHF
size: NA; V: TRBV27; J: TRBJ2-1; D: NA; DNA: TGTGCCAGCAGTTTTATCGGGTTGAGCTCCTACAATGAGCAGTTCTTC; CDR3: CASSFIGLSSYNEQFF
size: NA; V: TRBV7-8; J: TRBJ2-1; D: TRBD2; DNA: TGTGCCAGCAGCCCCGGGGGGAATGAGCAGTTCTTC; CDR3: CASSPGGNEQFF
size: NA; V: TRBV7-9; J: TRBJ1-4; D: NA; DNA: TGTGCCAGCAGCCGGACAGCAACTAATGAAAAACTGTTTTTT; CDR3: CASSRTATNEKLFF
size: NA; V: TRBV4-1; J: TRBJ1-1; D: NA; DNA: TGCGCCAGCAGCTACGGACCTGGTGGGATGAACACTGAAGCTTTCTTT; CDR3: CASSYGPGGMNTEAFF
size: NA; V: TRBV11-2; J: TRBJ2-7; D: NA; DNA: TGTGCCAGCAGCTTCGGAAACGAGCAGTACTTC; CDR3: CASSFGNEQYF
size: NA; V: TRBV4-2; J: TRBJ2-2; D: TRBD1; DNA: TGTGCCAGCAGCCGACTTCCGGGACAGGGAGACACCGGGGAGCTGTTTTTT; CDR3: CASSRLPGQGDTGELFF
size: NA; V: TRBV30; J: TRBJ2-7; D: NA; DNA: TGTGCCTGGAGTGTGGGGGGTCGAGCCGAGCAGTACTTC; CDR3: CAWSVGGRAEQYF
size: NA; V: TRBV6-1; J: TRBJ1-2; D: NA; DNA: TGTGCCAGCAGTGAATATGGAGGCTACACCTTC; CDR3: CASSEYGGYTF
size: NA; V: TRBV7-9; J: TRBJ2-3; D: NA; DNA: TGTGCCAGCAGCTTAACCCAGCCCGGGACAGATACGCAGTATTTT; CDR3: CASSLTQPGTDTQYF
size: NA; V: TRBV9; J: TRBJ2-3; D: NA; DNA: TGTGCCAGCAGCCCTGGGGGGGCAAGCACAGATACGCAGTATTTT; CDR3: CASSPGGASTDTQYF
size: NA; V: TRBV11-1; J: TRBJ2-7; D: TRBD2; DNA: TGTGCCAGCAGCTTAGTAGCGGGAGAGAGGTACGAGCAGTACTTC; CDR3: CASSLVAGERYEQYF
size: NA; V: TRBV9; J: TRBJ1-1; D: NA; DNA: TGTGCCAGCAGCGGTCCGGGCGTGAACACTGAAGCTTTCTTT; CDR3: CASSGPGVNTEAFF
size: NA; V: TRBV28; J: TRBJ2-7; D: NA; DNA: TGTGCCAGCAGTCCTACCGGGACACCGATATCCTACGAGCAGTACTTC; CDR3: CASSPTGTPISYEQYF
size: once; V: TRBV7-6; J: TRBJ2-5; D: NA; DNA: TGTGCCAGCAGCTTTGGGTACCAAGAGACCCAGTACTTC; CDR3: CASSFGYQETQYF
size: few; V: TRBV27; J: TRBJ1-6; D: NA; DNA: TGTGCCAGCAGTTTAGGGGGGGGGCCTTTGGGGAATTCACCCCTCCACTTT; CDR3: CASSLGGGPLGNSPLHF
size: NA; V: TRBV28; J: TRBJ2-5; D: NA; DNA: TGTGCCAGCAGGCCGATCCACCGGGAGACCCAGTACTTC; CDR3: CASRPIHRETQYF
size: NA; V: TRBV2; J: TRBJ1-4; D: NA; DNA: TGTGCCAGCAGTGAATGGGAACAGCCGAAGATAGGGTCGGACTCAACTAATGAAAAACTGTTTTTT; CDR3: CASSEWEQPKIGSDSTNEKLFF
size: NA; V: TRBV6-5; J: TRBJ2-3; D: NA; DNA: TGTGCCAGCAGTTACGAGGGGGTGGGAGATACGCAGTATTTT; CDR3: CASSYEGVGDTQYF
size: NA; V: TRBV5-6; J: TRBJ2-7; D: TRBD1; DNA: TGTGCCAGCAGCTTGGGGACAGGGCGGGCCGAGCAGTACTTC; CDR3: CASSLGTGRAEQYF
size: NA; V: TRBV7-6; J: TRBJ1-1; D: NA; DNA: TGTGCCAGCAGCTTAGGGGGGGCATCGAATACTGAAGCTTTCTTT; CDR3: CASSLGGASNTEAFF
size: NA; V: TRBV28; J: TRBJ2-7; D: TRBD1; DNA: TGTGCCAGCAGCCCCGGACAGGGGTTGTCCTACGAGCAGTACTTC; CDR3: CASSPGQGLSYEQYF
size: NA; V: TRBV11-2; J: TRBJ1-2; D: NA; DNA: TGTGCCAGCAGTCCGGCTCCCGAGGGCTATGGCTACACCTTC; CDR3: CASSPAPEGYGYTF
size: NA; V: TRBV13; J: TRBJ2-1; D: NA; DNA: TGTGCCAGCAGCTCGGGGACTTACAATGAGCAGTTCTTC; CDR3: CASSSGTYNEQFF
size: NA; V: TRBV28; J: TRBJ1-1; D: NA; DNA: TGTGCCAGCAGTTTATCTACAGATTTGAACACTGAAGCTTTCTTT; CDR3: CASSLSTDLNTEAFF
size: NA; V: TRBV5-8; J: TRBJ1-5; D: TRBD1; DNA: TGTGCCAGCAGCTGGGGACAGGCCTCCAATCAGCCCCAGCATTTT; CDR3: CASSWGQASNQPQHF
size: few; V: TRBV5-5; J: TRBJ1-5; D: NA; DNA: TGTGCCAGCAGCCTGCGGCAGGCCCAAAATCAGCCCCAGCATTTT; CDR3: CASSLRQAQNQPQHF
size: NA; V: TRBV5-4; J: TRBJ2-2; D: NA; DNA: TGTGCCATAATAGCGGACCCGAACACCGGGGAGCTGTTTTTT; CDR3: CAIIADPNTGELFF
size: NA; V: TRBV19; J: TRBJ1-1; D: TRBD1; DNA: TGTGCCAGTAGTATAGACTGGACAGGGGGCGAAGCTTTCTTT; CDR3: CASSIDWTGGEAFF
size: NA; V: TRBV28; J: TRBJ2-3; D: NA; DNA: TGTGCCAGCAGTATAGCGGTAGGAGATCACACAGATACGCAGTATTTT; CDR3: CASSIAVGDHTDTQYF
size: once; V: TRBV27; J: TRBJ1-2; D: NA; DNA: TGTGCCAGCAGTTTAAGAGCGGGGGGAAACTATGGCTACACCTTC; CDR3: CASSLRAGGNYGYTF
size: once; V: TRBV24-1; J: TRBJ2-5; D: TRBD1; DNA: TGTGCCACCCGAGGGACAGAAGAGACCCAGTACTTC; CDR3: CATRGTEETQYF
size: NA; V: TRBV6-2/TRBV6-3; J: TRBJ2-3; D: TRBD1; DNA: TGTGCCAGCAGCCCTCAGGACAGGGGAAGCACAGATACGCAGTATTTT; CDR3: CASSPQDRGSTDTQYF
size: NA; V: TRBV4-2; J: TRBJ1-3; D: NA; DNA: TGTGCCAGCAGCCAAGAGGGGGCACCTGGAAACACCATATATTTT; CDR3: CASSQEGAPGNTIYF
size: NA; V: TRBV28; J: TRBJ2-5; D: TRBD2; DNA: TGTGCCAGCAGTTTGAGTTCGGGGGGAGAGACCCAGTACTTC; CDR3: CASSLSSGGETQYF
size: NA; V: TRBV3-1/TRBV3-2; J: TRBJ2-1; D: NA; DNA: TGTGCCAGCAGCCAAAACTCGGAAGGGTACAATGAGCAGTTCTTC; CDR3: CASSQNSEGYNEQFF
size: NA; V: TRBV14; J: TRBJ2-3; D: TRBD2; DNA: TGTGCCAGCAGCCAAGTACTAGCGGGAGATACGCAGTATTTT; CDR3: CASSQVLAGDTQYF
size: NA; V: TRBV30; J: TRBJ2-7; D: NA; DNA: TGTGCCTGGAGTGTCATGTTACACGAGCAGTACTTC; CDR3: CAWSVMLHEQYF
size: NA; V: TRBV28; J: TRBJ2-2; D: NA; DNA: TGTGCCAGCAGGTCAGGTAACACCGGGGAGCTGTTTTTT; CDR3: CASRSGNTGELFF
size: NA; V: TRBV7-9; J: TRBJ1-1; D: NA; DNA: TGTGCCAGCAGCCTGCCCATTGGTCCTGGAGCTTTCTTT; CDR3: CASSLPIGPGAFF
size: NA; V: TRBV7-9; J: TRBJ1-1; D: TRBD1; DNA: TGTGCCAGCAGCTACAGGACAGGGCGGTTCTTCACTGAAGCTTTCTTT; CDR3: CASSYRTGRFFTEAFF
size: NA; V: TRBV19; J: TRBJ2-7; D: NA; DNA: TGTGCCAGTACCCCGGCGTTCCGGGGGGCAGGAGACGAGCAGTACTTC; CDR3: CASTPAFRGAGDEQYF
size: NA; V: TRBV7-9; J: TRBJ2-2; D: NA; DNA: TGTGCCAGCAGCTTAGGACAGGGAGGCGGCACCGGGGAGCTGTTTTTT; CDR3: CASSLGQGGGTGELFF
size: NA; V: TRBV29-1; J: TRBJ2-7; D: TRBD1; DNA: TGCAGCGTTGGGGGACAGGGACTTATAGACGAGCAGTACTTC; CDR3: CSVGGQGLIDEQYF
size: NA; V: TRBV7-3; J: TRBJ2-1; D: NA; DNA: TGTGCCAGCAGCTTAGAGTCGGGGCCCCACAAGGTCAATGAGCAGTTCTTC; CDR3: CASSLESGPHKVNEQFF
size: NA; V: TRBV28; J: TRBJ1-5; D: NA; DNA: TGTGCCAGCAGTGCAGACGTCAACCTTAGCAATCAGCCCCAGCATTTT; CDR3: CASSADVNLSNQPQHF